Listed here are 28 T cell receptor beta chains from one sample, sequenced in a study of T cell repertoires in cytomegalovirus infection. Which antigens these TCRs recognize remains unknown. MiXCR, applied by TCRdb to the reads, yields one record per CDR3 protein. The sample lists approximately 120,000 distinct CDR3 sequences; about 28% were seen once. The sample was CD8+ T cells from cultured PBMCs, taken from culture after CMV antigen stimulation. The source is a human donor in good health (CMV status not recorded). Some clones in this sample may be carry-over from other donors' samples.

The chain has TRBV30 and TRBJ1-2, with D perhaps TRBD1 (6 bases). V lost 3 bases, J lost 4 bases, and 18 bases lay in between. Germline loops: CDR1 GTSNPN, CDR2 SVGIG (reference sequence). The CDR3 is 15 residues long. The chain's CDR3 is CAWRPKGRGGYGYTF. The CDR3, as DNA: TGTGCCTGGAGACCTAAGGGCAGGGGTGGCTATGGCTACACCTTC.

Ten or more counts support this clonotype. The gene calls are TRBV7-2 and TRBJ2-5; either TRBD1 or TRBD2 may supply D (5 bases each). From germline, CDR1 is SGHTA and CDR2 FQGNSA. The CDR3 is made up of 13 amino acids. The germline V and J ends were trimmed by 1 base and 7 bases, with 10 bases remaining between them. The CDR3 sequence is CASSLDPGGTQYF. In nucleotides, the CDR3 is TGTGCCAGCAGCTTAGACCCTGGGGGGACCCAGTACTTC.

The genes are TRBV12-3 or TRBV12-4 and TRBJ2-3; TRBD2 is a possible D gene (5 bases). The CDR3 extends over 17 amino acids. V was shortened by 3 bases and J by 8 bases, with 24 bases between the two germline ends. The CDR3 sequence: CASSFRPWWQLRGTQYF. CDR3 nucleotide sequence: TGTGCCAGCAGTTTCAGGCCCTGGTGGCAGCTACGGGGTACGCAGTATTTT.

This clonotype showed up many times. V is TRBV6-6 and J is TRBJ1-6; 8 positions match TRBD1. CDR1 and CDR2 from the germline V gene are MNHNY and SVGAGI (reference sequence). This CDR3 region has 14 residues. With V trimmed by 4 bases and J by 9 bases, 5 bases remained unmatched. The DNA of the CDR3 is TGTGCCAGCAGTTCGGACAGGGCCAGTTCACCCCTCCACTTT. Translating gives CASSSDRASSPLHF.

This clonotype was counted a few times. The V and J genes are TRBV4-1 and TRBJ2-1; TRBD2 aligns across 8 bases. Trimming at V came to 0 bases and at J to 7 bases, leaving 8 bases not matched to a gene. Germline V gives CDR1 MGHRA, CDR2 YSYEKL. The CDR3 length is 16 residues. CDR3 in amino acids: CASSQDPGGAWNEQFF. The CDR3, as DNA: TGCGCCAGCAGCCAAGATCCCGGGGGGGCGTGGAATGAGCAGTTCTTC.

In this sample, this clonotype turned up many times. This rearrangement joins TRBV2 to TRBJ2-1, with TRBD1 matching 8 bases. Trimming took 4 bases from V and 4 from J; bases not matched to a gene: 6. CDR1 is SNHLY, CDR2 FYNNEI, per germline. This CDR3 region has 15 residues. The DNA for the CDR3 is TGTGCCAGCAGTGGGAGACAGGGGATTTACAATGAGCAGTTCTTC. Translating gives CASSGRQGIYNEQFF. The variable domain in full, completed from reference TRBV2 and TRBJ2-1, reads EPEVTQTPSHQVTQMGQEVILRCVPISNHLYFYWYRQILGQKVEFLVSFYNNEISEKSEIFDDQFSVERPDGSNFTLKIRSTKLEDSAMYFCASSGRQGIYNEQFFGPGTRLTVL.

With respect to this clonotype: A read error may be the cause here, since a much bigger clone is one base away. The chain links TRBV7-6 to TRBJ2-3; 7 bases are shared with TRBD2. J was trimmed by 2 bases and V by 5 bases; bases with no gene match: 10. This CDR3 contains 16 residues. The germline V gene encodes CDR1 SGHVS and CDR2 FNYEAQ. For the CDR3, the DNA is TGTGCCAGCAGCCTAACTCGCGGGGGAGTCACAGATACGCAGTATTTT. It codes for CASSLTRGGVTDTQYF. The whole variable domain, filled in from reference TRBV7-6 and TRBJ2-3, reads GAGVSQSPRYKVTKRGQDVALRCDPISGHVSLYWYRQALGQGPEFLTYFNYEAQQDKSGLPNDRFSAERPEGSISTLTIQRTEQRDSAMYRCASSLTRGGVTDTQYFGPGTRLTVL.

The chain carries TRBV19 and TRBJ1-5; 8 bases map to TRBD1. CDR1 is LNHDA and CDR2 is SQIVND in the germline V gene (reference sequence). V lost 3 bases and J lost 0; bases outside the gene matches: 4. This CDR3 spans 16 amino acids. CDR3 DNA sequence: TGTGCCAGTAGTATTCCTGACAGGGGTAGCAATCAGCCCCAGCATTTT. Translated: CASSIPDRGSNQPQHF. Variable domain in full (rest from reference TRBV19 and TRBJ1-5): DGGITQSPKYLFRKEGQNVTLSCEQNLNHDAMYWYRQDPGQGLRLIYYSQIVNDFQKGDIAEGYSVSREKKESFPLTVTSAQKNPTAFYLCASSIPDRGSNQPQHFGDGTRLSIL.

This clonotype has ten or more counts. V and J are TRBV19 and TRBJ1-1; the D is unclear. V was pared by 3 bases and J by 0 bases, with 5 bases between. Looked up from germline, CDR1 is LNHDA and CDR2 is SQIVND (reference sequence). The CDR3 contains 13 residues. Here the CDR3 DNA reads TGTGCCAGTAGTATTACCGTGAACACTGAAGCTTTCTTT. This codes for CASSITVNTEAFF. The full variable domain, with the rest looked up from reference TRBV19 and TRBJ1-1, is DGGITQSPKYLFRKEGQNVTLSCEQNLNHDAMYWYRQDPGQGLRLIYYSQIVNDFQKGDIAEGYSVSREKKESFPLTVTSAQKNPTAFYLCASSITVNTEAFFGQGTRLTVV.

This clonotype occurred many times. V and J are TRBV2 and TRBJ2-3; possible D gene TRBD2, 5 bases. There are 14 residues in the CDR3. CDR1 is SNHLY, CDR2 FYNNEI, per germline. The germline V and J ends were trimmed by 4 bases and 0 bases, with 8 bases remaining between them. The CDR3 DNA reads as TGTGCCAGCAGTGGGACTTCCAGCACAGATACGCAGTATTTT. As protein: CASSGTSSTDTQYF.

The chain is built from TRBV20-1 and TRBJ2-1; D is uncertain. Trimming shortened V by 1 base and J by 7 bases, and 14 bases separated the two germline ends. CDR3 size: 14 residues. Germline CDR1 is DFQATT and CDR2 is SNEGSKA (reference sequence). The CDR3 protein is CSARVEQSQNEQFF. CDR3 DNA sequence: TGCAGTGCTAGAGTAGAACAGTCCCAAAATGAGCAGTTCTTC.

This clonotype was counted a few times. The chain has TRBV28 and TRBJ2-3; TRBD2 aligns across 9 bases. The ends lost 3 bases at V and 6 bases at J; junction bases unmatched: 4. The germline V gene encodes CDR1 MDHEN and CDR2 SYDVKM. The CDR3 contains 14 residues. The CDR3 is CASSLRGGNDTQYF. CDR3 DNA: TGTGCCAGCAGTTTGCGGGGGGGCAATGATACGCAGTATTTT.

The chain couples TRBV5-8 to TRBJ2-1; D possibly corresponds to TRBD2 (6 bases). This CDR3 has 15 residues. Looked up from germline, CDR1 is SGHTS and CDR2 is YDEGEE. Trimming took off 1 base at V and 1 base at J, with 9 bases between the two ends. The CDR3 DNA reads TGTGCCAGCAGCTTGAACGGGGGATCCTACAATGAGCAGTTCTTC. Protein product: CASSLNGGSYNEQFF.

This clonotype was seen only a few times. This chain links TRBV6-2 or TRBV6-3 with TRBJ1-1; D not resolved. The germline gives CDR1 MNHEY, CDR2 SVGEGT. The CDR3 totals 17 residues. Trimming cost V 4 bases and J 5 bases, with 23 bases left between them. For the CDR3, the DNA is TGTGCCAGCAGTTTACCCGAGTGGGGAGGGTTAAAGACTGAAGCTTTCTTT. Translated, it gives CASSLPEWGGLKTEAFF.

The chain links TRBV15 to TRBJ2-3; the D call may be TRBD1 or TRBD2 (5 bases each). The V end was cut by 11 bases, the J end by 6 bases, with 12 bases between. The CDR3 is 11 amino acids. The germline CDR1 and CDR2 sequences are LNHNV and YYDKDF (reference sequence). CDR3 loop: CASGTSDTQYF. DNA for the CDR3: TGTGCCTCTGGGACCTCCGATACGCAGTATTTT. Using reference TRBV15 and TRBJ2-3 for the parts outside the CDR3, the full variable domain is DAMVIQNPRYQVTQFGKPVTLSCSQTLNHNVMYWYQQKSSQAPKLLFHYYDKDFNNEADTPDNFQSRRPNTSFCFLDIRSPGLGDTAMYLCASGTSDTQYFGPGTRLTVL.

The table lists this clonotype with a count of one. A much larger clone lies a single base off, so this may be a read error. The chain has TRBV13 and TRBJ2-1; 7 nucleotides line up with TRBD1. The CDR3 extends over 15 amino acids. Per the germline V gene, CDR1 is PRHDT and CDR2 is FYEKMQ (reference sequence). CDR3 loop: CASSFLQGPYHEQFF. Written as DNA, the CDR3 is TGTGCCAGCAGCTTCTTACAGGGGCCCTACCATGAGCAGTTCTTC.

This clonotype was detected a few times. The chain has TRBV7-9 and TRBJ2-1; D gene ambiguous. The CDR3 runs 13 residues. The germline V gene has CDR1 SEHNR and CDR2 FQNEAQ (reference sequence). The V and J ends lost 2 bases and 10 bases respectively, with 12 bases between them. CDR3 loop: CASSLSRSGEQFF. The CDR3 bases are TGTGCCAGCAGCTTAAGCCGGAGTGGAGAGCAGTTCTTC.

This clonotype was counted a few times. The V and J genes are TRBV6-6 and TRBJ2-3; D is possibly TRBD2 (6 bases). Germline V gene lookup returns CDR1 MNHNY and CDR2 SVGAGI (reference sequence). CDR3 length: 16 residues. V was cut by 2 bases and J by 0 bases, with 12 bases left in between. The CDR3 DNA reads TGTGCCAGCAGTTACACCGGGACTCCCAGCACAGATACGCAGTATTTT. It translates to CASSYTGTPSTDTQYF.

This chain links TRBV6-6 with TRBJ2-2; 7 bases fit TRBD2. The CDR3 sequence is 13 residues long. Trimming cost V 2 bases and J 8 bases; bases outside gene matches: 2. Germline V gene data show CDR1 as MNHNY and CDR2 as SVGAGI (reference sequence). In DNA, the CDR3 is TGTGCCAGCAGTTACATGGGGGGGGGGGAGCTGTTTTTT. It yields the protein CASSYMGGGELFF.

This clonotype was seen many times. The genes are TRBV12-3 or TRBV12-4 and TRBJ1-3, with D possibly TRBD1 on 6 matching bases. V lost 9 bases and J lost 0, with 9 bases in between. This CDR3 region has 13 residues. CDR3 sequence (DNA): TGTGCCAGTACGACAGGCTCTGGAAACACCATATATTTT. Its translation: CASTTGSGNTIYF.

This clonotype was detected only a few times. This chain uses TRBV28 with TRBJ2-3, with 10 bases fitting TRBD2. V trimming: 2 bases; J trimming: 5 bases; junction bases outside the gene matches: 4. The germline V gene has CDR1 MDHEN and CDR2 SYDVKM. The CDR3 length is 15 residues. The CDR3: CASSLRSGGGDTQYF. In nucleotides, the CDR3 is TGTGCCAGCAGTTTAAGGAGCGGGGGGGGAGATACGCAGTATTTT.

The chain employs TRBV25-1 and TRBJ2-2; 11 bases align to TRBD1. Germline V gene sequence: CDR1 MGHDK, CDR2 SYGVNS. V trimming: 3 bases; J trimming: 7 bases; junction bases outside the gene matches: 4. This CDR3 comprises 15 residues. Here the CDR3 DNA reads TGTGCCAGCAGTGAGGACAGGGGGCTCGACGGGGAGCTGTTTTTT. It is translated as CASSEDRGLDGELFF.

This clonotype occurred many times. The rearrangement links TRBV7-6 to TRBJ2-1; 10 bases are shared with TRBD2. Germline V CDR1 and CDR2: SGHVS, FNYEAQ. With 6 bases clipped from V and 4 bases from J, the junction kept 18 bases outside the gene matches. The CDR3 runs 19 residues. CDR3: CASSPHHPTSGVPYNEQFF. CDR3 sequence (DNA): TGTGCCAGCAGTCCTCACCACCCTACTAGCGGGGTTCCATACAATGAGCAGTTCTTC.

The CDR3: CASSPTSGGHYNEQFF. CDR3 sequence (DNA): TGTGCCAGTAGCCCGACTAGCGGGGGGCACTACAATGAGCAGTTCTTC. The V call is TRBV19, the J call TRBJ2-1; 13 nucleotides match TRBD2. V lost 6 bases to trimming and J lost 3 bases; unmatched junction nucleotides: 5. The CDR3 is 16 amino acids. Germline CDR1 and CDR2: LNHDA and SQIVND (reference sequence). The variable domain in full, with the rest retrieved from reference TRBV19 and TRBJ2-1, is DGGITQSPKYLFRKEGQNVTLSCEQNLNHDAMYWYRQDPGQGLRLIYYSQIVNDFQKGDIAEGYSVSREKKESFPLTVTSAQKNPTAFYLCASSPTSGGHYNEQFFGPGTRLTVL.

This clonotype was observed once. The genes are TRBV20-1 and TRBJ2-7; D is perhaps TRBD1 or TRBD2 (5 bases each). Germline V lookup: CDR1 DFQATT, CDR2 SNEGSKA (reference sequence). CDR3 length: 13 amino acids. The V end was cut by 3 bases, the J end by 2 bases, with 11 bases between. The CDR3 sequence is CSASPGAPYEQYF. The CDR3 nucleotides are TGCAGTGCTAGTCCCGGGGCTCCCTACGAGCAGTACTTC.

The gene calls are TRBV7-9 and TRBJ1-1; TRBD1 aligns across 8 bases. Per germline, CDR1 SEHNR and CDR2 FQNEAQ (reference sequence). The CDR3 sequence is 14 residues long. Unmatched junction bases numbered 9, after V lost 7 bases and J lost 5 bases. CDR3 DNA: TGTGCCAGCAACCCGACAGGGGAAGGAACTGAAGCTTTCTTT. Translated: CASNPTGEGTEAFF.

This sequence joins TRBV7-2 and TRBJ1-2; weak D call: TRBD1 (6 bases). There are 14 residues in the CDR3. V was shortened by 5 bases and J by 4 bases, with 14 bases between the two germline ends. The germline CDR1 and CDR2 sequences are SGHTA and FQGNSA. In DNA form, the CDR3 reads TGTGCCAGCAGCCCCGGGACAAGTGGCTATGGCTACACCTTC. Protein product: CASSPGTSGYGYTF.

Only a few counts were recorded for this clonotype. This CDR3 is CASSLNSNNEQFF. The CDR3 bases are TGTGCCAGCAGTCTTAACAGTAACAATGAGCAGTTCTTC. V and J are TRBV12-3 or TRBV12-4 and TRBJ2-1; D is unclear. Trimming removed 5 bases from V and 5 bases from J, with 10 bases in between. There are 13 residues in the CDR3.